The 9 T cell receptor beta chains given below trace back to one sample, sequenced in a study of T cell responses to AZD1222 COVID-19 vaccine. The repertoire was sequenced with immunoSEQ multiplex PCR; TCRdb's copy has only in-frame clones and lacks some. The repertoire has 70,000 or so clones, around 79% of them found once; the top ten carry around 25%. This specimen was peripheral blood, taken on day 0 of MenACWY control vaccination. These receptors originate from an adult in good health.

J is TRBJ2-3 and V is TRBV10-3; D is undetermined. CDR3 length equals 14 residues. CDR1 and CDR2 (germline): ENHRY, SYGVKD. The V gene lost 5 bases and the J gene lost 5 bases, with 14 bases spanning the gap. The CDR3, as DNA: TGTGCCATCAGTAACCCCCCTCTCGGAGATACGCAGTATTTT. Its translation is CAISNPPLGDTQYF.

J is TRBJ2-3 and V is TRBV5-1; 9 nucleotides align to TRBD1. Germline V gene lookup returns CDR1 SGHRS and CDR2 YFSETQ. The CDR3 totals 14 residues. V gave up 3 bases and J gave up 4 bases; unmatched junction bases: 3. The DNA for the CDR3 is TGCGCCAGCAGCTATACAGGGGGCGCAGATACGCAGTATTTT. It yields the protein CASSYTGGADTQYF.

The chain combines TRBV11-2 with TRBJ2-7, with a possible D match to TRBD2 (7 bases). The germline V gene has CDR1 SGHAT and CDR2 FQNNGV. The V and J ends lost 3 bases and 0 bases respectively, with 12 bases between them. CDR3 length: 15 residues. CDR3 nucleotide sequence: TGTGCCAGCAGCTTGGGGGGAGGGGGCTCCTACGAGCAGTACTTC. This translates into CASSLGGGGSYEQYF.

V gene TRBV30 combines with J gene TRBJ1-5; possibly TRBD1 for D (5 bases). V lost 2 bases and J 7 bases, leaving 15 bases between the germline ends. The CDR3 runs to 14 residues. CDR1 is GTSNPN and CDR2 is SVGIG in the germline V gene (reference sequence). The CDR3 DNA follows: TGTGCCTGGAGTAAGACAACATCAGGGCAGCCCCAGCATTTT. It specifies CAWSKTTSGQPQHF. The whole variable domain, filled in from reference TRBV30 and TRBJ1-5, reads SQTIHQWPATLVQPVGSPLSLECTVEGTSNPNLYWYRQAAGRGLQLLFYSVGIGQISSEVPQNLSASRPQDRQFILSSKKLLLSDSGFYLCAWSKTTSGQPQHFGDGTRLSIL.

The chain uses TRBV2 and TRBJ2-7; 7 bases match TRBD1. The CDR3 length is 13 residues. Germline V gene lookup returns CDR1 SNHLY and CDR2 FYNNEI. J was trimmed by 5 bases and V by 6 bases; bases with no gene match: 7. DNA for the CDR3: TGTGCCAGCAGAGTCGACAGGGCGAACGAGCAGTACTTC. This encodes CASRVDRANEQYF.

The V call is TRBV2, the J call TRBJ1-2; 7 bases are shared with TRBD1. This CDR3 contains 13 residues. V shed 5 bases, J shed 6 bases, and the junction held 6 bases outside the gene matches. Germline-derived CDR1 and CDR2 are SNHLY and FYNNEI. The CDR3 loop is CASSLQGSHGYTF. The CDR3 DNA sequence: TGTGCCAGCAGTCTACAGGGGTCCCATGGCTACACCTTC. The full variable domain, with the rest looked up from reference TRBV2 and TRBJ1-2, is EPEVTQTPSHQVTQMGQEVILRCVPISNHLYFYWYRQILGQKVEFLVSFYNNEISEKSEIFDDQFSVERPDGSNFTLKIRSTKLEDSAMYFCASSLQGSHGYTFGSGTRLTVV.

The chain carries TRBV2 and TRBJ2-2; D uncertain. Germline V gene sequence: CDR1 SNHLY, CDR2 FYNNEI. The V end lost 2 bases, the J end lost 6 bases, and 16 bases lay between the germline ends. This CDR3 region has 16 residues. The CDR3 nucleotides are TGTGCCAGCAGTGAAAACCCGACCCCCCGGTCCGGGGAGCTGTTTTTT. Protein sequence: CASSENPTPRSGELFF.

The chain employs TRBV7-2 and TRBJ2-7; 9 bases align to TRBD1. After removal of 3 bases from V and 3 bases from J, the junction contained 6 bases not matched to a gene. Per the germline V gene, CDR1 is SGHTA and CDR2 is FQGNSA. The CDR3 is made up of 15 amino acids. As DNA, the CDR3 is TGTGCCAGCAGCTTGCTCCCGGACAGGGGCTACGAGCAGTACTTC. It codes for CASSLLPDRGYEQYF.

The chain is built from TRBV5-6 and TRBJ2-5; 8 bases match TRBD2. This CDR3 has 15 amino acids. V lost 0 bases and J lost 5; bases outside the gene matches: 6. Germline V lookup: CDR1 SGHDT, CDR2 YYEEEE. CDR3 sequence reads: CASSLGSGVLETQYF. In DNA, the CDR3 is TGTGCCAGCAGCTTGGGTAGCGGGGTATTGGAGACCCAGTACTTC. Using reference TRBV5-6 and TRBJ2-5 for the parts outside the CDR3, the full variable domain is DAGVTQSPTHLIKTRGQQVTLRCSPKSGHDTVSWYQQALGQGPQFIFQYYEEEERQRGNFPDRFSGHQFPNYSSELNVNALLLGDSALYLCASSLGSGVLETQYFGPGTRLLVL.